This entry concerns a single T cell receptor (beta chain). Its target is not known. The CDR3 consists of 14 residues. Trimming shortened V by 9 bases and J by 1 base, and 14 bases separated the two germline ends. Germline V gene data show CDR1 as MNHNY and CDR2 as SVGAGI (reference sequence). These data belong to a study of cytotoxic CD8 clonotypes in ibrutinib-treated CLL. Overall study: Recorded responses included about 25 partial and 2 complete; following median about 68 months, approximately 14 stayed remitted and around 12 progressed.

Researchers set a sequencing depth target of 1 in 200,000 to 1 in 1 million T cells. Assay used: immunoSEQ multiplex PCR; TCRdb lists only in-frame clones, some missing. The table shows 53,000 or so clones, with roughly 50% occurring only once. Regarding the study as a whole: Sampling times (in sustained-remission versus progressing patients) were not the same.

The chain combines TRBV6-6 with TRBJ2-3; a weak D match, TRBD2 (5 bases). Sequenced here: PBMCs, sampled at disease progression, from a patient treated with ibrutinib. The origin of this receptor is a human donor with chronic lymphocytic leukemia. The CDR3 sequence: CASEGSRGTDTQYF. DNA of the CDR3: TGTGCCAGTGAGGGTTCTAGGGGCACAGATACGCAGTATTTT.